This T cell receptor beta chain comes out of a study of T cells in Graves' hyperthyroidism and ophthalmopathy (dated by TCRdb to the late 2010s). About the study as a whole: Peripheral blood was collected at initial diagnosis, before any treatment. A discovery cohort of about a hundred patients, about 40 with Graves' ophthalmopathy and 55 to 60 with stable Graves' hyperthyroidism, was used to find distinguishing TCR V-J signatures. An independent validation cohort of fewer than 20 hyperthyroidism patients and 17 patients who later progressed to ophthalmopathy tested prospective prediction of ophthalmopathy. The 80 to 100 discovery patients were randomly divided into training and test sets at a 7:3 ratio. The study also compared thyroid tissue and blood T-cell repertoires from about six Graves' hyperthyroidism patients. Once sampling was done, hyperthyroidism patients were given methimazole at a starting dose of 30 mg daily, whereas ophthalmopathy patients were given high-dose intravenous methylprednisolone. The paper reports TCR Vbeta CDR3 sequencing of approximately 130 peripheral blood samples: approximately 41 ophthalmopathy, approximately 74 hyperthyroidism and 17 progressor patients. General findings and caveats noted by the study authors: A model built on a 13 V-J signature distinguished ophthalmopathy from stable hyperthyroidism, reaching roughly 88% sensitivity and under 84% specificity in cross-validation and 80%/75% in testing. Most expanded thyroid clonotypes (frequency above 0.001) were also found in blood, which suggests that blood repertoires may mirror thyroid immune responses. Sample size was not statistically predetermined, and blinding of investigators to group allocation was not performed. In validation, progression to ophthalmopathy was predicted by the model with nearly 71% sensitivity and approximately 78% specificity, a median of approximately 6.5 months before onset.

About this clonotype: What antigen it recognizes has not been identified. A read error may explain this, as a much larger clone is one base away.

In the ophthalmopathy patients, disease was moderately to severely active, with a Clinical Activity Score of 3 or more, a NOSPECS grade of 4 or more, and a duration of less than 3 months. Patients with uncontrolled infections, other autoimmune diseases, pregnancy or lactation were excluded. Diagnoses were established on the basis of clinical symptoms, serum thyroxine and TRAb, thyroid ultrasound, and orbital computed tomography. Ficoll-Paque density gradient centrifugation was used to isolate PBMCs from around 10 ml of fresh peripheral blood. Total RNA was extracted using Trizol reagent, and RNA quality was assessed on an Agilent 2100 Bioanalyzer. The TCR beta CDR3 regions were amplified from RNA transcripts. For the first round of RT-PCR on the TCR CDR3, the HTBI primer set was used together with the Qiagen OneStep RT-PCR kit. Libraries were constructed in a second round of multiplex PCR, after which size selection and purification were performed. Paired-end sequencing of the libraries was performed with 100 bp reads on an Illumina HiSeq2000. The published analysis was carried out like this. SOAPnuke was used to process the raw data, throwing out any read that contained adapters or uncalled bases, had a mean Phred below 15, or lacked an exact constant-primer or identifier match. COPE v1.2.5 was used to merge the high-quality paired reads, and each unique nucleotide sequence was defined as a clonotype. Clonotypes were aligned to IMGT TRBV, TRBD and TRBJ reference segments using MiTCR v1.1. Only V-J combinations with frequency above 0.0001, covering roughly 99% of repertoires, were analysed. A TCS score was defined as the ratio between F50 (clonal expansion) and ExV (chaos), using BLOSUM62-based TCRdist between CDR3 peptides within each V-J. Welch's t-statistics and random forest reduced around 510 V-J features to about 12, which were used in a naive Bayes classifier (R e1071). TCRdb reprocessed the public reads (quality trimming at Q25 with fastp, clone calling with MiXCR) and kept in-frame beta chains. One record per CDR3 amino acid sequence lists the most common genes and DNA. The V and J calls follow TCRdb's processing rather than the paper's. For this sample the table gives roughly 250,000 distinct CDR3 sequences, of which about 16% were detected only once. The ten largest make up 25% to 30% of the sample.

CDR1 and CDR2, looked up from the germline V gene (reference sequence), are SEHNR and FQNEAQ. The CDR3, cysteine through phenylalanine, is 21 amino acids long. Only CDR3 DNA remains: 63 bases, in frame from the first base. Ends trimmed: V by 2 bases, J by 7 bases; bases unmatched to a gene: 26. Sequenced input: blood. Rearrangement joined TRBV7-9 to TRBJ2-3, and 8 junction bases match TRBD1. This TCR derives from a young woman with Graves' ophthalmopathy. In nucleotides, the sequence is TGTGCCAGCAGCTTAACTTTCCCACCGGGACAGGAATCCCCTTCACCAAATACGCAGTATTTT. It encodes CASSLTFPPGQESPSPNTQYF.